The 12 T cell receptor beta chains below were found in one sample sequenced in a study of blood T cell repertoires in COVID-19. Sequenced by immunoSEQ multiplex PCR; TCRdb stores in-frame clones only, minus some. Here the sample spans approximately 180,000 clones, roughly nine tenths being singletons. Sequences were obtained from PBMCs or T cells enriched from blood (not recorded which). These receptors came from a human donor with acute COVID-19. The donor label of this sample is uncertain.

The chain joins TRBV5-6 to TRBJ1-5; 9 positions match TRBD1. Losses at the gene ends were 4 bases for V and 3 bases for J; bases not matched to a gene: 8. CDR1 is SGHDT and CDR2 is YYEEEE in the germline V gene. There are 16 residues in the CDR3. The chain's CDR3 is CASSKTGGANNQPQHF. The CDR3 nucleotides read TGTGCCAGCAGCAAAACAGGGGGCGCGAACAATCAGCCCCAGCATTTT.

The V call is TRBV7-2, the J call TRBJ2-5; tentative D call: TRBD1 (7 bases). The V gene lost 0 bases and the J gene lost 5 bases, with 10 bases spanning the gap. Per the germline V gene, CDR1 is SGHTA and CDR2 is FQGNSA. The CDR3 length is 14 residues. The CDR3 DNA reads TGTGCCAGCAGCTTAGCCCCAGGGGGGGAGACCCAGTACTTC. Translating gives CASSLAPGGETQYF.

The chain couples TRBV29-1 to TRBJ1-1; a possible D gene is TRBD1 (5 bases). The V gene lost 3 bases and the J gene lost 1 base, with 12 bases spanning the gap. Germline V gene lookup returns CDR1 SQVTM and CDR2 ANQGSEA. The CDR3 totals 14 residues. The DNA for the CDR3 is TGCAGCGTTGATTATAGGGGCCAGAACACTGAAGCTTTCTTT. Protein: CSVDYRGQNTEAFF.

This clone turned up a few times. The rearrangement uses TRBV10-1 and TRBJ1-3; 7 nucleotides line up with TRBD1. Per the germline V gene, CDR1 is WNHNN and CDR2 is SYGVQD (reference sequence). The CDR3 length is 15 residues. The V segment lost 4 bases and the J segment 3 bases; nucleotides outside the gene matches: 6. The CDR3 reads CASSARTGFGNTIYF. The CDR3 nucleotides read TGCGCCAGCAGTGCCCGGACAGGTTTTGGAAACACCATATATTTT.

The chain is built from TRBV7-9 and TRBJ2-7, with D uncertain. CDR1 is SEHNR, CDR2 FQNEAQ, per germline (reference sequence). The CDR3 has 12 residues. V was clipped by 4 bases and J by 1 base, with 5 bases between them. The CDR3 spells CASSSLSYEQYF. For the CDR3, the DNA is TGTGCCAGCAGCTCCCTTTCCTACGAGCAGTACTTC.

The CDR3 loop reads CASSLGTGGRAGDYGYTF. Here the CDR3 DNA reads TGTGCCAGCAGCCTCGGGACAGGGGGCCGTGCGGGAGACTATGGCTACACCTTC. J is TRBJ1-2 and V is TRBV7-2; 12 bases map to TRBD1. Germline loops: CDR1 SGHTA, CDR2 FQGNSA. Trimming removed 5 bases from V and 3 bases from J; junction bases left unmatched: 13. The CDR3 has 18 residues. The full variable domain, its missing parts supplied by reference TRBV7-2 and TRBJ1-2, is GAGVSQSPSNKVTEKGKDVELRCDPISGHTALYWYRQSLGQGLEFLIYFQGNSAPDKSGLPSDRFSAERTGGSVSTLTIQRTQQEDSAVYLCASSLGTGGRAGDYGYTFGSGTRLTVV.

The chain couples TRBV3-1 (or the pseudogene TRBV3-2) to TRBJ1-5; maybe TRBD1 (6 bases). Germline CDR1 and CDR2: LGHDT and YNNKEL (reference sequence). V shed 1 base and J shed 5 bases, with 9 bases lying between them. CDR3 length equals 14 residues. The CDR3 sequence is CASSQGTDHQPQHF. CDR3 sequence (DNA): TGTGCCAGCAGCCAAGGGACAGACCATCAGCCCCAGCATTTT.

Worth noting for this clone: A junction boundary mismatches the germline segment, possibly from a read error. The CDR3 here is CAGSQGSLRGNSPLHF. CDR3 in DNA: TGTGCCGGCAGCCAAGGTAGTTTGAGAGGGAATTCACCCCTCCACTTT. V and J are TRBV5-4 and TRBJ1-6; D gene ambiguous. The CDR3 contains 16 residues. The germline gives CDR1 SGHNT, CDR2 YYREEE (reference sequence).

A remark on this clone: Other DNA sequences in the same sample also yield this CDR3. This chain links TRBV9 with TRBJ2-7; tentative D call: TRBD2 (6 bases). Deletions cut 0 bases from V and 2 bases from J, with 9 bases between. Germline assignment: CDR1 SGDLS and CDR2 YYNGEE. CDR3 size: 14 residues. The CDR3 nucleotides are TGTGCCAGCAGCGTAGCCCCGGGGGCCTACGAGCAGTACTTC. Its translation: CASSVAPGAYEQYF. Full variable domain (outside the CDR3, taken from reference TRBV9 and TRBJ2-7): DSGVTQTPKHLITATGQRVTLRCSPRSGDLSVYWYQQSLDQGLQFLIQYYNGEERAKGNILERFSAQQFPDLHSELNLSSLELGDSALYFCASSVAPGAYEQYFGPGTRLTVT.

The genes are TRBV21-1 and TRBJ2-1; TRBD1, the table's D call, lacks a check against the DNA. TRBV21-1 is an annotated pseudogene. The CDR3 is 12 amino acids. This chain's CDR3 is CASRGPYNEQFF. CDR3 DNA sequence: TGTGCCAGCAGGGGGCCCTACAATGAGCAGTTCTTC.

The V call is TRBV7-7, the J call TRBJ2-7, with D possibly TRBD2 on 5 matching bases. The V gene lost 5 bases and the J gene lost 0 bases, with 14 bases spanning the gap. This CDR3 has 15 amino acids. Germline V gene lookup returns CDR1 SSHAT and CDR2 FNYEAQ (reference sequence). CDR3 sequence reads: CASSLMEDSSYEQYF. The DNA of the CDR3 is TGTGCCAGCAGCCTGATGGAGGATAGCTCCTACGAGCAGTACTTC.

This chain joins TRBV29-1 and TRBJ1-5, with 7 bases fitting TRBD1. This CDR3 has 18 amino acids. Germline V gene lookup returns CDR1 SQVTM and CDR2 ANQGSEA. J was trimmed by 0 bases and V by 5 bases; bases with no gene match: 16. In nucleotides, the CDR3 is TGCAGCGTTCCAAAGAGGGGGCAGCGGCTTTATAGCAATCAGCCCCAGCATTTT. Translated: CSVPKRGQRLYSNQPQHF.